One and the same sample provided the 18 T cell receptor beta chains below, sequenced in a study of shared clonotypes between healthy human individuals. TCRdb keeps only in-frame clones here, not all; method: immunoSEQ multiplex PCR. This sample has 950,000 to 1,300,000 clones; 65% to 75% occur once, and the top ten carry roughly 1.5%. The source material was memory CD4+ T cells sorted from blood. Subset defined: CD45RA-negative fraction. These receptor sequences come from a man aged 18 to 35 in good health.

The CDR3 nucleotides are TGTGCCAGCTCACCGGGGGTACAATATGGCTACACCTTC. Translation: CASSPGVQYGYTF. This sequence joins TRBV18 and TRBJ1-2; possibly TRBD1 for D (5 bases). Trimming cost V 3 bases and J 5 bases, with 10 bases left between them. The CDR3 totals 13 residues. In germline, CDR1 is KGHSH, CDR2 LQKENI.

The chain joins TRBV5-6 to TRBJ2-4; D may match TRBD1 or TRBD2 (5 bases each). The germline V and J ends were trimmed by 3 bases and 6 bases, with 22 bases remaining between them. The CDR3 consists of 17 residues. Per germline, CDR1 SGHDT and CDR2 YYEEEE. The CDR3 nucleotides are TGTGCCAGCAGCTCGAAAAACGGGGCCCTACCGGGAAACATTCAGTACTTC. Translated: CASSSKNGALPGNIQYF.

This sequence joins TRBV5-4 and TRBJ2-7, with 12 bases fitting TRBD1. Trimming at V came to 3 bases and at J to 5 bases, leaving 3 bases not matched to a gene. CDR3 length: 14 residues. Germline assignment: CDR1 SGHNT and CDR2 YYREEE (reference sequence). The CDR3 is CASSSGQGANEQYF. CDR3 in DNA: TGTGCCAGCAGCTCGGGACAGGGGGCCAACGAGCAGTACTTC.

The J gene is TRBJ2-3, the V gene TRBV11-3; TRBD2 agrees at 9 bases. This CDR3 has 16 residues. Germline lookup yields CDR1 SGHNT and CDR2 YENEEA. Unmatched junction bases numbered 8, after V lost 1 base and J lost 6 bases. CDR3 DNA sequence: TGTGCCAGCAGCTTAGGTCGCGGGGGGGCTGGTGATACGCAGTATTTT. Its protein product is CASSLGRGGAGDTQYF.

In its sample, this clone was seen many times. The chain uses TRBV14 and TRBJ1-2; TRBD1 aligns across 10 bases. After removal of 1 base from V and 4 bases from J, the junction contained 3 bases not matched to a gene. Looked up from germline, CDR1 is SGHDN and CDR2 is FVKESK. The length of the CDR3 is 15 residues. CDR3 coding DNA: TGTGCCAGCAGCCAAGGCTGGACAGGGGGCTATGGCTACACCTTC. This gives the protein CASSQGWTGGYGYTF.

The genes are TRBV4-3 and TRBJ1-3; D gene unclear. V was clipped by 1 base and J by 0 bases, with 7 bases between them. Germline values: CDR1 LGHNA, CDR2 YSLEER. The CDR3 loop spans 15 amino acids. The CDR3 nucleotides read TGCGCCAGCAGCCAAGTTTTGAGCTCTGGAAACACCATATATTTT. It translates to CASSQVLSSGNTIYF.

This clone was detected only once. CDR3 sequence: CASSLVGYDQETQYF. The CDR3 DNA sequence: TGTGCCAGCAGCTTAGTAGGGTACGACCAAGAGACCCAGTACTTC. The chain recombines TRBV7-8 with TRBJ2-5; no definite D call. This CDR3 comprises 15 residues. Per the germline V gene, CDR1 is SGHVS and CDR2 is FQNEAQ. Trimming took off 1 base at V and 0 bases at J, with 9 bases between the two ends. The complete variable domain, with remaining parts taken from reference TRBV7-8 and TRBJ2-5, reads GAGVSQSPRYKVAKRGQDVALRCDPISGHVSLFWYQQALGQGPEFLTYFQNEAQLDKSGLPSDRFFAERPEGSVSTLKIQRTQQEDSAVYLCASSLVGYDQETQYFGPGTRLLVL.

The gene calls are TRBV28 and TRBJ1-2, with 8 positions matching TRBD1. Germline loops: CDR1 MDHEN, CDR2 SYDVKM. CDR3 length: 14 residues. CDR3 in amino acids: CAAAGGPPNYGYTF. Here the CDR3 DNA reads TGTGCGGCGGCAGGGGGCCCGCCTAACTATGGCTACACCTTC.

This clone was observed a few times. The chain links TRBV28 to TRBJ1-3; D unresolved. CDR1 and CDR2 (germline): MDHEN, SYDVKM. The germline V and J ends were trimmed by 5 bases and 3 bases, with 14 bases remaining between them. The CDR3 consists of 15 residues. CDR3 bases: TGTGCCAGCAGTCGGACGGTATCGTTTGGAAACACCATATATTTT. Amino acid sequence: CASSRTVSFGNTIYF.

V usage is TRBV19 and J usage is TRBJ1-6; 12 bases map to TRBD1. The J segment lost 8 bases and the V segment lost 7 bases, leaving 6 bases of the junction unmatched. CDR1 is LNHDA, CDR2 SQIVND, per germline (reference sequence). The CDR3 runs 15 residues. CDR3 region: CASTGTGGLDSPLHF. CDR3 DNA: TGTGCCAGTACCGGGACAGGGGGCTTAGATTCACCCCTCCACTTT.

This chain joins TRBV18 and TRBJ2-7, with D perhaps matching TRBD1 (5 bases). This CDR3 has 14 amino acids. V dropped 4 bases and J dropped 1 base, with 11 bases sitting between them. Germline CDR1 and CDR2: KGHSH and LQKENI. The CDR3, as DNA: TGTGCCAGCTCACGGCCAGGGCCATCCTACGAGCAGTACTTC. It translates to CASSRPGPSYEQYF.

This clone has just a few counts. The V call is TRBV10-3, the J call TRBJ1-2, with no clear D. In germline, CDR1 is ENHRY, CDR2 SYGVKD. The V end lost 0 bases, the J end lost 8 bases, and 10 bases lay between the germline ends. The CDR3 consists of 13 residues. In DNA form, the CDR3 reads TGTGCCATCAGTGAGTCTGTCGGACTCGGCTACACCTTC. It is translated as CAISESVGLGYTF.

V and J are TRBV5-6 and TRBJ1-2; the D gene is possibly TRBD1 (5 bases). This CDR3 contains 12 residues. Germline CDR1 and CDR2: SGHDT and YYEEEE. V lost 3 bases, J lost 8 bases, and 11 bases lay in between. This chain's CDR3 is CASSSQGVGYTF. CDR3 sequence (DNA): TGTGCCAGCAGCTCCCAGGGAGTCGGCTACACCTTC.

This chain links TRBV2 with TRBJ1-4; D gene uncertain. With 6 bases removed from V and 8 bases from J, the gap between germline ends came to 16 bases. The CDR3 consists of 14 residues. Germline V gives CDR1 SNHLY, CDR2 FYNNEI. The CDR3 reads CASSPNFPGEKLFF. The DNA of the CDR3 is TGTGCCAGCAGCCCTAACTTCCCCGGGGAAAAACTGTTTTTT. Supplemented by reference TRBV2 and TRBJ1-4, the full variable domain reads EPEVTQTPSHQVTQMGQEVILRCVPISNHLYFYWYRQILGQKVEFLVSFYNNEISEKSEIFDDQFSVERPDGSNFTLKIRSTKLEDSAMYFCASSPNFPGEKLFFGSGTQLSVL.

About this clone itself: Additional DNA sequences in this sample encode the identical CDR3. The chain carries TRBV18 and TRBJ1-1; maybe TRBD1 (5 bases). Trimming took off 0 bases at V and 4 bases at J, with 12 bases between the two ends. From germline, CDR1 is KGHSH and CDR2 LQKENI. The CDR3 is 15 residues long. CDR3 DNA sequence: TGTGCCAGCTCACCACCGTCTGGGGGAGGCACTGAAGCTTTCTTT. Translating gives CASSPPSGGGTEAFF. Full variable domain (missing parts from reference TRBV18 and TRBJ1-1): NAGVMQNPRHLVRRRGQEARLRCSPMKGHSHVYWYRQLPEEGLKFMVYLQKENIIDESGMPKERFSAEFPKEGPSILRIQQVVRGDSAAYFCASSPPSGGGTEAFFGQGTRLTVV.

This clone showed up many times. This rearrangement joins TRBV28 to TRBJ2-3, with TRBD2 matching over 7 bases. V lost 7 bases to trimming and J lost 8 bases; unmatched junction nucleotides: 18. Looked up from germline, CDR1 is MDHEN and CDR2 is SYDVKM. The CDR3 covers 16 residues. The CDR3 sequence: CASTSGSKARGSTQYF. CDR3 bases: TGTGCCAGCACCTCAGGGTCCAAGGCGCGGGGGAGTACGCAGTATTTT.

The chain couples TRBV4-1 to TRBJ2-2, with 10 positions matching TRBD2. The junction had 6 bases not matched to a gene; V was cut back by 0 bases and J by 5 bases. The CDR3 loop spans 17 amino acids. Germline V CDR1 and CDR2: MGHRA, YSYEKL. CDR3 bases: TGCGCCAGCAGCCAAGAGTCTAGCGGGAGTTGGACCGGGGAGCTGTTTTTT. Translating it yields CASSQESSGSWTGELFF.

The chain joins TRBV10-3 to TRBJ1-6; a weak D match, TRBD1 (6 bases). Trimming pared 6 bases from V and 4 bases from J, leaving 10 bases between. The CDR3 is 14 residues long. In germline, CDR1 is ENHRY, CDR2 SYGVKD. The CDR3 region is CAIRPGQYNSPLHF. The CDR3 DNA reads TGTGCCATCAGGCCGGGACAATATAATTCACCCCTCCACTTT.